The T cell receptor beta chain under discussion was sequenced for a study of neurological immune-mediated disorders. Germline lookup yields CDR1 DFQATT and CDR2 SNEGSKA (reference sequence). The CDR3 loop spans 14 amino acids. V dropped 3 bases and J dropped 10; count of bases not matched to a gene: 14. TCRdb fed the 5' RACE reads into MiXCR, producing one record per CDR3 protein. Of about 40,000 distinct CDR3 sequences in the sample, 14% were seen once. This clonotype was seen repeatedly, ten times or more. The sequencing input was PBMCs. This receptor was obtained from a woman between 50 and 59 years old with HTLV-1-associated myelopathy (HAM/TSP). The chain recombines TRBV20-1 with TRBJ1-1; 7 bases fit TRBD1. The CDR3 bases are TGCAGTGCTAGGTCCGGGACAGACCTATTGGGAGCTTTCTTT. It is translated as CSARSGTDLLGAFF.